The clone carrying this TCR beta chain showed up just a few times. The target antigen is unknown. The sample belongs to a study of T cell responses to AZD1222 COVID-19 vaccine. Notes on the study in general: White British people made up most donors, females outnumbered males, and clonal diversity was possibly underestimated. The study identified only 6 or 7 AZD1222 recipients as seropositive at baseline. Every sample of the repertoires postdated the peak T cell response.

The table came from immunoSEQ multiplex PCR; TCRdb's copy has only in-frame clones and leaves some out. This sample yields fewer than 200,000 clones, of which 90% are seen a single time; about 4.1% belongs to the top ten. This material consisted of peripheral blood, taken 28 days after the second dose of the MenACWY control vaccine. The TCR was taken from an adult who received the MenACWY meningococcal vaccine as a control.

CDR3 in amino acids: CASKERGARAFF. The CDR3 DNA sequence: TGTGCCAGCAAGGAGCGTGGGGCTAGGGCTTTCTTT. The rearrangement links TRBV2 to TRBJ1-1, with D perhaps TRBD1 (5 bases). From germline, CDR1 is SNHLY and CDR2 FYNNEI. V dropped 7 bases and J dropped 11 bases, with 17 bases sitting between them. The CDR3 totals 12 residues. The full variable domain, rest sourced from reference TRBV2 and TRBJ1-1, is EPEVTQTPSHQVTQMGQEVILRCVPISNHLYFYWYRQILGQKVEFLVSFYNNEISEKSEIFDDQFSVERPDGSNFTLKIRSTKLEDSAMYFCASKERGARAFFGQGTRLTVV.